The entry below gives a single T cell receptor (beta chain) sequence along with its context. The data were produced by immunoSEQ multiplex PCR, yet TCRdb's version contains in-frame clones alone and is incomplete. Of tens of thousands of clones listed, roughly 93% are singletons. The data derive from a study of T cell changes during pregnancy in multiple sclerosis. This TCR was recovered from a female donor with multiple sclerosis, enrolled in a pregnancy study. Sequenced here: peripheral blood, sampled in the third trimester of pregnancy.

CDR3 sequence (DNA): TGTGCCAGCAGCTTGACGGAGGGTGGCTACAATGAGCAGTTCTTC. It translates to CASSLTEGGYNEQFF. This chain connects TRBV5-6 to TRBJ2-1; TRBD2 might be the D (6 bases). This CDR3 comprises 15 residues. CDR1 is SGHDT, CDR2 YYEEEE, per germline. Trimming pared 1 base from V and 3 bases from J, leaving 11 bases between.